This TCR beta chain derives from a study of shared clonotypes between healthy human individuals. Study findings and constraints: The generation probabilities recorded for non-shared clonotypes fell below those of clonotypes shared by all four donors.

Selected positively for CCR7 and CD45RO-negative, naive CD8 cells excluded terminally differentiated effector memory CD45RA+ cells. Sequencing used immunoSEQ multiplex PCR; TCRdb keeps in-frame clones, though not all of them. This sample has about 1,800,000 clones, with about 95% found just once. Germline lookup yields CDR1 SGDLS and CDR2 YYNGEE. This CDR3 is 16 amino acids long. J was trimmed by 5 bases and V by 0 bases; bases with no gene match: 4. To note about this clone: Antigen: not known.

The V and J genes are TRBV9 and TRBJ2-5; 13 bases line up with TRBD2. The source material was naive CD8+ T cells sorted from blood. The receptor's source is a young man in good health. In DNA, the CDR3 is TGTGCCAGCAGCGTAGGCACTAGCGGGGGGGCGGAGACCCAGTACTTC. This codes for CASSVGTSGGAETQYF.